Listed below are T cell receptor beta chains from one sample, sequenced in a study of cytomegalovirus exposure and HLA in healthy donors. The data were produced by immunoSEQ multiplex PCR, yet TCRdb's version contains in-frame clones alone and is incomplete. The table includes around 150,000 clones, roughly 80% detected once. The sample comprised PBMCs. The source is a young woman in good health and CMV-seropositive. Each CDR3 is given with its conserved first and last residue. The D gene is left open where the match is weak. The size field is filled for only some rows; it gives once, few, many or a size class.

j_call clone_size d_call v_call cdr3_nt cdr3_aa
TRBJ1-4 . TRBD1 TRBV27 TGTGCCAGCAGTCTTTACAGGGGGCAAAAACTGTTTTTT CASSLYRGQKLFF
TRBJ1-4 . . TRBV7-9 TGTGCCAGCAGGTTGGGGGCCGGCACTAATGAAAAACTGTTTTTT CASRLGAGTNEKLFF
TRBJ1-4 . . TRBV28 TGTGCCAGCAGTCGGCTAGGGGAAGGTGAAAAACTGTTTTTT CASSRLGEGEKLFF
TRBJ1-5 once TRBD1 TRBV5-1 TGCGCCAGTGGACAGGGTTCAGGTGAGCCCCAGCATTTT CASGQGSGEPQHF
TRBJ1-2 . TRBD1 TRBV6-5 TGTGCCAGCAGCTACTCGGGGACAGACTACTATGGCTACACCTTC CASSYSGTDYYGYTF
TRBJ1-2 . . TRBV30 TGTGCCTGGTCGTCAGGCAGGGGCTATGGCTACACCTTC CAWSSGRGYGYTF
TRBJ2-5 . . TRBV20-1 TGCAGTGCTAGTCGGTACGAGACCCAGTACTTC CSASRYETQYF
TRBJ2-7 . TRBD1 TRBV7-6 TGTGCCAGCAGCTCGGGACAGGCTTTTCCCTACGAGCAGTACTTC CASSSGQAFPYEQYF
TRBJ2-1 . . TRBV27 TGTGCCAGCAGCCCCCGGGGGTTCAGCTCCTACAATGAGCAGTTCTTC CASSPRGFSSYNEQFF
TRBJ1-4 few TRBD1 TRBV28 TGTGCCAGCAGTTTGCCGGGACAGCTTAATGAAAAACTGTTTTTT CASSLPGQLNEKLFF
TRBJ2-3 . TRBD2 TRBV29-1 TGCAGCGTTGCTCTAGCGGGGGGGAATACGCAGTATTTT CSVALAGGNTQYF
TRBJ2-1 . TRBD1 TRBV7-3 TGTGCCAGCAGCTCATCGACAGGGGGACGGTACAATGAGCAGTTCTTC CASSSSTGGRYNEQFF
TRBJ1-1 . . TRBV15 TGTGCCACCAGCAGGGCCCTGAACACTGAAGCTTTCTTT CATSRALNTEAFF